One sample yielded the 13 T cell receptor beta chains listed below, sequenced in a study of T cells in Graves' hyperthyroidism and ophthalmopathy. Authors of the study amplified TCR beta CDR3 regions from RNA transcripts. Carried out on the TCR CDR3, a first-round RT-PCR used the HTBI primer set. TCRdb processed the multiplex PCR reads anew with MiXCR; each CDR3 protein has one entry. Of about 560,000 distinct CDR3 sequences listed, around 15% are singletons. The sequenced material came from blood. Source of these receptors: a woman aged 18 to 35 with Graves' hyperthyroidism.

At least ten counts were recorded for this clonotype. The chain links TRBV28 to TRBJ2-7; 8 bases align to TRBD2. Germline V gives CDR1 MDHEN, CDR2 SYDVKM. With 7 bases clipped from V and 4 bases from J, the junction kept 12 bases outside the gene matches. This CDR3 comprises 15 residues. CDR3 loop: CASNPGGVPSYEQYF. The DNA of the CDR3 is TGTGCCAGCAACCCCGGGGGGGTTCCCTCATACGAGCAGTACTTC.

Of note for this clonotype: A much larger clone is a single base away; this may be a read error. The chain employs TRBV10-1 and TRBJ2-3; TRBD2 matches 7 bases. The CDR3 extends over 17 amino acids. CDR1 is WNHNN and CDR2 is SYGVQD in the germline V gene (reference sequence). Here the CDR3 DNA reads TGCGCCAGCAGTGGACAAATAGCGGGTAGATCCACAGATACGCAGTGTTTT. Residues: CASSGQIAGRSTDTQCF.

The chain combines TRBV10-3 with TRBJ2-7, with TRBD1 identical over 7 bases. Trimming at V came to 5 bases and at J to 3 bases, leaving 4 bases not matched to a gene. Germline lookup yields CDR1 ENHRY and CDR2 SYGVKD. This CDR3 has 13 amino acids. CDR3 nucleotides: TGTGCCATCAGTTGGCAGGGGGACTACGAGCAGTACTTC. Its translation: CAISWQGDYEQYF.

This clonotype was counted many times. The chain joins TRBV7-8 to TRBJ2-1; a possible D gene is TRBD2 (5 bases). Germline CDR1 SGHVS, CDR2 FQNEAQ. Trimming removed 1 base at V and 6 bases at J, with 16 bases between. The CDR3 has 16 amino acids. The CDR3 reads CASSLVRVGQANEQFF. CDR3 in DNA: TGTGCCAGCAGCTTAGTGCGGGTAGGGCAGGCCAATGAGCAGTTCTTC.

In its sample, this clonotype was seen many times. The CDR3 sequence: CASRASGSTDTQYF. The DNA of the CDR3 is TGCGCCAGCAGGGCTAGCGGAAGCACAGATACGCAGTATTTT. V usage is TRBV10-2 and J usage is TRBJ2-3; 7 nucleotides match TRBD2. Trimming at V came to 6 bases and at J to 0 bases, leaving 3 bases not matched to a gene. The CDR3 covers 14 residues. Germline CDR1 WSHSY, CDR2 SAAADI.

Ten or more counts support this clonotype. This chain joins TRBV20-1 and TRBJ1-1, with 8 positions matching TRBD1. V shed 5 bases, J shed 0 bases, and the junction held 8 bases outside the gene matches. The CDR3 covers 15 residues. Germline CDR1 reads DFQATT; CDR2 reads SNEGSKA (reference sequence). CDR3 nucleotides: TGCAGTGCTGACAGGGGCCGCGGGATGAACACTGAAGCTTTCTTT. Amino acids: CSADRGRGMNTEAFF.

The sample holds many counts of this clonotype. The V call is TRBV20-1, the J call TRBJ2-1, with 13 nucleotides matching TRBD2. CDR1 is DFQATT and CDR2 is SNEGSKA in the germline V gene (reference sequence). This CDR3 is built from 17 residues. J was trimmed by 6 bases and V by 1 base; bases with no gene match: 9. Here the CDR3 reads CSARVTSGRAGINEQFF. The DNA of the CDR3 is TGCAGTGCTAGAGTAACTAGCGGGAGGGCCGGTATCAATGAGCAGTTCTTC.

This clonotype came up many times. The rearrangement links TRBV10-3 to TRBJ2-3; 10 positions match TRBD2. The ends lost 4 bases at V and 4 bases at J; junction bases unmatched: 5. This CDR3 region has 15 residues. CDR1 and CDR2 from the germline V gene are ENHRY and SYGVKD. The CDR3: CAISGLAGASDTQYF. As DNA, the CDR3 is TGTGCCATCAGTGGTCTAGCGGGAGCCTCAGATACGCAGTATTTT.

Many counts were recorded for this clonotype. CDR3 protein: CSGPLAAASTDTQYF. CDR3 in DNA: TGCAGTGGGCCTTTGGCGGCCGCTAGCACAGATACGCAGTATTTT. The chain carries TRBV20-1 and TRBJ2-3; no clear D. Germline lookup yields CDR1 DFQATT and CDR2 SNEGSKA (reference sequence). The CDR3 sequence is 15 residues long. V lost 7 bases to trimming and J lost 0 bases, with 17 bases between them.

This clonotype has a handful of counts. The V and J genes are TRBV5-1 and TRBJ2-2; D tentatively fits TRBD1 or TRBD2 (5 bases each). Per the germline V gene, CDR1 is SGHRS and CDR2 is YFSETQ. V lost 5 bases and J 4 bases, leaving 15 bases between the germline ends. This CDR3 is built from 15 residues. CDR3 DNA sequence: TGCGCCAGCAGAGTGTTGGGGGAGCGCACCGGGGAGCTGTTTTTT. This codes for CASRVLGERTGELFF.

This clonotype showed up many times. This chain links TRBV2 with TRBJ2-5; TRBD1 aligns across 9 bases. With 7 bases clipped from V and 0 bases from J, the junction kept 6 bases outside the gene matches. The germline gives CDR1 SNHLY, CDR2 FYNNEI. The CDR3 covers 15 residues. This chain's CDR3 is CASTGQGTYQETQYF. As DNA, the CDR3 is TGTGCCAGCACAGGACAGGGGACCTACCAAGAGACCCAGTACTTC.

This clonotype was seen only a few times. The CDR3: CASSPPFSGRGNTEAFF. The CDR3 DNA reads TGTGCCAGCAGCCCACCGTTTTCGGGACGGGGGAACACTGAAGCTTTCTTT. V usage is TRBV7-6 and J usage is TRBJ1-1; TRBD1 might be the D (5 bases). Germline V gene lookup returns CDR1 SGHVS and CDR2 FNYEAQ. The CDR3 loop spans 17 amino acids. Trimming stripped 5 bases from V and 1 base from J, with 20 bases between. The full variable domain, rest sourced from reference TRBV7-6 and TRBJ1-1, is GAGVSQSPRYKVTKRGQDVALRCDPISGHVSLYWYRQALGQGPEFLTYFNYEAQQDKSGLPNDRFSAERPEGSISTLTIQRTEQRDSAMYRCASSPPFSGRGNTEAFFGQGTRLTVV.

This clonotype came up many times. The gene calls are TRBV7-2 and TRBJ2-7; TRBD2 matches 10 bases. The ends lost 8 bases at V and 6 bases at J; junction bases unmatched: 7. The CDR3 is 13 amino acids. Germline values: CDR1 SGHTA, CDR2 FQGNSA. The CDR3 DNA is TGTGCCAGCGAAACTAGCGGGATCACCGAGCAGTACTTC. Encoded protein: CASETSGITEQYF. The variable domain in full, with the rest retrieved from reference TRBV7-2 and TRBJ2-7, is GAGVSQSPSNKVTEKGKDVELRCDPISGHTALYWYRQSLGQGLEFLIYFQGNSAPDKSGLPSDRFSAERTGGSVSTLTIQRTQQEDSAVYLCASETSGITEQYFGPGTRLTVT.